A single sample is the source of the 2 T cell receptor beta chains below, sequenced in a study of cytomegalovirus exposure and HLA in healthy donors. The PCR ran on 60 Vbeta and 13 Jbeta primers. Sequencing used immunoSEQ multiplex PCR; TCRdb keeps in-frame clones, though not all of them. This sample has about 93,000 clones, with less than 80% found just once. Sequencing input: PBMCs. The receptors come from a woman aged 40 to 55 in good health and CMV-seronegative.

The chain joins TRBV5-4 to TRBJ2-1; 9 bases align to TRBD2. V gave up 4 bases and J gave up 7 bases; unmatched junction bases: 9. CDR1 and CDR2 from the germline V gene are SGHNT and YYREEE (reference sequence). The CDR3 consists of 15 residues. CDR3 residues: CASSHSGRDGNEQFF. CDR3 in DNA: TGTGCCAGCAGCCATAGCGGGAGAGATGGGAATGAGCAGTTCTTC.

V is TRBV4-2 and J is TRBJ2-2, with TRBD2 identical over 9 bases. V lost 3 bases, J lost 4 bases, and 9 bases stayed unmatched. The CDR3 totals 17 residues. CDR1 and CDR2 from the germline V gene are LGHNA and YNFKEQ. The CDR3 bases are TGTGCCAGCAGCCAGGGACTAGCCGCTGCAGCCACCGGGGAGCTGTTTTTT. Translation gives CASSQGLAAAATGELFF.